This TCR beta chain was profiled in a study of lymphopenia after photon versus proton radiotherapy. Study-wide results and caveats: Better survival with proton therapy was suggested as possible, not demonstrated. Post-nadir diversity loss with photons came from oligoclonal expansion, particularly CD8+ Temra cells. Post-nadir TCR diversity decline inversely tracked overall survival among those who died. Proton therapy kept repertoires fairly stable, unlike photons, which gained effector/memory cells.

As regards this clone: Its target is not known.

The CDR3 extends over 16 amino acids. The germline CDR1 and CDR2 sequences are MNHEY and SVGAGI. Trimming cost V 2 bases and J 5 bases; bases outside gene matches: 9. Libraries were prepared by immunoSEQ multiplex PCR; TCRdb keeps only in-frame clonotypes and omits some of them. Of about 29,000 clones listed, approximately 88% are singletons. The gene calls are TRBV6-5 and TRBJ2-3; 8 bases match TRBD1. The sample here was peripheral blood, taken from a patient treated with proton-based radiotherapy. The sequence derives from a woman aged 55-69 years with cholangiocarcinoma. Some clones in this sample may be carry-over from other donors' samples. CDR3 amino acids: CASSYGGQGLGDTQYF. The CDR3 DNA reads TGTGCCAGCAGTTACGGCGGACAGGGTTTAGGAGATACGCAGTATTTT.